What follows are 26 T cell receptor beta chains derived from one specimen sequenced in a study of monozygotic twins with inflammatory bowel disease. TCRdb re-called the 5' RACE reads; one entry per CDR3 protein, DNA not given. This sample contains under 350,000 distinct CDR3 sequences. Sequencing was done on a sample of blood. The source of these receptors is a human donor with ulcerative colitis or Crohn's disease, or a healthy co-twin of an affected twin (not recorded which).

This chain joins TRBV5-5 and TRBJ2-1. CDR3 length: 13 amino acids. In germline, CDR1 is SGHKS, CDR2 YYEKEE (reference sequence). The CDR3 loop reads CASSLASYNEQFF. Using reference TRBV5-5 and TRBJ2-1 for the parts outside the CDR3, the full variable domain is DAGVTQSPTHLIKTRGQQVTLRCSPISGHKSVSWYQQVLGQGPQFIFQYYEKEERGRGNFPDRFSARQFPNYSSELNVNALLLGDSALYLCASSLASYNEQFFGPGTRLTVL.

The gene calls are TRBV5-1 and TRBJ1-1. Germline V gene data show CDR1 as SGHRS and CDR2 as YFSETQ. The CDR3 has 19 amino acids. The CDR3 sequence: CASSLARAIRVKGNTEAFF.

This chain joins TRBV20-1 and TRBJ1-5; TCRdb's D gene call, TRBD1, goes unchecked for lack of DNA. Germline CDR1 is DFQATT and CDR2 is SNEGSKA (reference sequence). The CDR3 spans 16 residues. This CDR3 reads CSARPPQGIINQPQHF.

This sequence joins TRBV24-1 and TRBJ2-2; TCRdb reports TRBD1, a call that lacks DNA to check it against. The CDR3 length is 15 residues. Germline CDR1 KGHDR, CDR2 SFDVKD. CDR3 sequence reads: CATSDTTGFSGELFF.

The chain joins TRBV5-5 to TRBJ1-6. Germline lookup yields CDR1 SGHKS and CDR2 YYEKEE (reference sequence). This CDR3 spans 16 amino acids. CDR3: CASSSAGDGNNSPLHF.

This chain links TRBV28 with TRBJ2-5; TCRdb's D call, TRBD1, is unchecked because there is no DNA. This CDR3 spans 13 amino acids. Germline V lookup: CDR1 MDHEN, CDR2 SYDVKM. Here the CDR3 reads CATLHRGRGTQYF.

V and J are TRBV20-1 and TRBJ2-7. CDR1 DFQATT and CDR2 SNEGSKA come from the germline V gene (reference sequence). The CDR3 has 14 residues. The chain's CDR3 is CSARDASGQYEQYF.

The chain combines TRBV7-2 with TRBJ2-5; the TCRdb call, TRBD1, lacks DNA for checking. The CDR3 covers 15 residues. Germline CDR1 and CDR2: SGHTA and FQGNSA. CDR3 residues: CASSFSTGGQETQYF.

The chain combines TRBV12-3 or TRBV12-4 with TRBJ1-1. This CDR3 has 13 residues. CDR3 in amino acids: CASSFSRVTEAFF.

J is TRBJ2-1 and V is TRBV27; with no DNA, the TCRdb D assignment of TRBD2 cannot be verified. Per germline, CDR1 MNHEY and CDR2 SMNVEV (reference sequence). This CDR3 region has 15 residues. The CDR3 sequence is CASTPRAGGSHEQFF.

The rearrangement uses TRBV28 and TRBJ2-3; TCRdb selects TRBD2, and the lack of DNA leaves this call unchecked. The CDR3 sequence is 17 residues long. The germline V gene has CDR1 MDHEN and CDR2 SYDVKM. The CDR3 here is CASRGRVEGWGTDTQYF.

V gene TRBV29-1 combines with J gene TRBJ2-7; TCRdb's D gene call, TRBD1, goes unchecked for lack of DNA. The CDR3 is 11 amino acids. Per germline, CDR1 SQVTM and CDR2 ANQGSEA. The CDR3 reads CSGGWGNGQYF.

The CDR3 reads CASSSDTTLYSPLHF. The chain carries TRBV7-9 and TRBJ1-6. The length of the CDR3 is 15 residues. CDR1 is SEHNR and CDR2 is FQNEAQ in the germline V gene (reference sequence).

The chain has TRBV29-1 and TRBJ1-1. This CDR3 is 12 amino acids long. Germline lookup yields CDR1 SQVTM and CDR2 ANQGSEA. The CDR3 sequence: CSVVPSWTEAFF.

The chain links TRBV7-8 to TRBJ2-7. Germline V lookup: CDR1 SGHVS, CDR2 FQNEAQ. The CDR3 totals 13 residues. This chain's CDR3 is CASNSADTYEQYF.

The chain has TRBV5-1 and TRBJ2-1; TCRdb indicates TRBD2, and absent DNA this call remains unverified. Germline CDR1 is SGHRS and CDR2 is YFSETQ. The CDR3 consists of 18 residues. This chain's CDR3 is CASTRTSGGVHPYNEQFF. The complete variable domain, with remaining parts taken from reference TRBV5-1 and TRBJ2-1, reads KAGVTQTPRYLIKTRGQQVTLSCSPISGHRSVSWYQQTPGQGLQFLFEYFSETQRNKGNFPGRFSGRQFSNSRSEMNVSTLELGDSALYLCASTRTSGGVHPYNEQFFGPGTRLTVL.

The chain recombines TRBV20-1 with TRBJ2-2; TCRdb lists TRBD2, though no DNA is available to test this call. The length of the CDR3 is 18 residues. Germline CDR1 and CDR2: DFQATT and SNEGSKA (reference sequence). The CDR3 loop reads CSARAMGREGLGTGELFF.

The chain links TRBV4-2 to TRBJ2-7; TCRdb gives TRBD2 as the D gene, but with no DNA this cannot be confirmed. Germline V gives CDR1 LGHNA, CDR2 YNFKEQ. The CDR3 length is 15 residues. The CDR3 spells CASSQAAGVGDEQYF.

This rearrangement joins TRBV20-1 to TRBJ2-5; TCRdb names TRBD1, which stays unverified in the absence of DNA. The CDR3 extends over 16 amino acids. The germline V gene has CDR1 DFQATT and CDR2 SNEGSKA (reference sequence). The CDR3 is CSASPGTGRFQETQYF.

This chain joins TRBV4-3 and TRBJ2-5; TCRdb's D gene call, TRBD1, goes unchecked for lack of DNA. The CDR3 consists of 16 residues. Germline values: CDR1 LGHNA, CDR2 YSLEER. The CDR3: CASSQGDRVLGETQYF.

This chain connects TRBV29-1 to TRBJ2-7; lacking DNA, the TRBD2 call made by TCRdb goes unchecked. The CDR3 extends over 17 amino acids. CDR1 and CDR2 (germline): SQVTM, ANQGSEA. The CDR3 sequence is CSVGGPGTSVSSYEQYF.

The V call is TRBV5-1, the J call TRBJ2-3; the TRBD2 assignment by TCRdb is unverifiable without DNA. CDR1 and CDR2 (germline): SGHRS, YFSETQ. This CDR3 region has 14 residues. CDR3 sequence: CASSLVAGDSTQYF.

The V and J genes are TRBV7-9 and TRBJ1-1; the D call from TCRdb, TRBD1, cannot be confirmed without DNA. The CDR3 spans 17 residues. Germline-derived CDR1 and CDR2 are SEHNR and FQNEAQ (reference sequence). This CDR3 reads CASSLTVTGGTFTEAFF.

V gene TRBV4-3 combines with J gene TRBJ2-2; with no DNA, the TCRdb D assignment of TRBD2 cannot be verified. The CDR3 is 14 residues long. Germline CDR1 LGHNA, CDR2 YSLEER. The chain's CDR3 is CASSQAGLLGELFF.

V is TRBV20-1 and J is TRBJ2-7; TCRdb selects TRBD2, and the lack of DNA leaves this call unchecked. CDR1 and CDR2 (germline): DFQATT, SNEGSKA (reference sequence). The CDR3 extends over 13 amino acids. This CDR3 reads CSARSTSRGEQYF.

The rearrangement uses TRBV7-3 and TRBJ2-1; TCRdb calls TRBD1, which cannot be checked without DNA. This CDR3 contains 13 residues. CDR1 is SGHTA, CDR2 FQGTGA, per germline. The CDR3 region is CASSFGSRDEQFF.